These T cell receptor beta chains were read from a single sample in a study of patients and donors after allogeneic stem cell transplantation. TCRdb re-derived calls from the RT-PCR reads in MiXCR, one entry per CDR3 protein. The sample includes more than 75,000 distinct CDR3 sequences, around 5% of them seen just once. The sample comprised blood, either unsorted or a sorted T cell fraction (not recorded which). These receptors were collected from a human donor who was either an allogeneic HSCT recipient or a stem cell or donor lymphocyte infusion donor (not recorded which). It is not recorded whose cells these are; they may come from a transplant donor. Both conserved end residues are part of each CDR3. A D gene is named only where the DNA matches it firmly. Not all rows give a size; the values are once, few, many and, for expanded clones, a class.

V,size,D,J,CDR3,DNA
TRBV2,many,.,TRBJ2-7,CASSEIRYEQYF,TGTGCCAGCAGTGAAATTAGGTACGAGCAGTACTTC
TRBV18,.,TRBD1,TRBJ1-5,CASSPGGKGSQPQHF,TGTGCCAGCTCTCCAGGGGGCAAAGGGAGTCAGCCCCAGCATTTT
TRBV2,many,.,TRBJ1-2,CASSAGPRYGYTF,TGTGCCAGCAGTGCGGGCCCTAGGTATGGCTACACCTTC
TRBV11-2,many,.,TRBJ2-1,CASSVIAVNSYNEQFF,TGTGCCAGCAGCGTCATAGCGGTAAACTCCTACAATGAGCAGTTCTTC
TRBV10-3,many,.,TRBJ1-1,CAIQGSDTEAFF,TGTGCCATTCAGGGATCTGACACTGAAGCTTTCTTT
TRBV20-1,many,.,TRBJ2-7,CSARGPGERQYF,TGCAGTGCTAGGGGGCCCGGAGAGCGGCAGTACTTC
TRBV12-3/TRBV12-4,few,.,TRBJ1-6,CASRTGGAWYNSPLHF,TGTGCCAGCAGGACGGGGGGGGCTTGGTATAATTCACCCCTCCACTTT
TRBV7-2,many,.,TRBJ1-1,CASSLKPGANTEAFF,TGTGCCAGCAGCTTAAAACCAGGGGCGAACACTGAAGCTTTCTTT
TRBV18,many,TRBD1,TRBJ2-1,CASSPGTGSEQFF,TGTGCCAGCTCACCAGGGACAGGGAGTGAGCAGTTCTTC
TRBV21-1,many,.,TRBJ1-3,CASSLPRDTDSGNTIYF,TGTGCCAGCAGCCTTCCCCGGGACACGGACTCTGGAAACACCATATATTTT
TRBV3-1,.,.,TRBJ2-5,CASSLFGGQEETQYF,TGTGCCAGCAGCCTCTTCGGCGGGCAAGAGGAGACCCAGTACTTC
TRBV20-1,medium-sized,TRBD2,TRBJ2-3,CSAQLAGVSDTQYF,TGCAGTGCTCAACTAGCGGGAGTGTCAGATACGCAGTATTTT
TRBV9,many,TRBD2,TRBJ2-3,CASSVSAGVTDTQYF,TGTGCCAGCAGCGTCTCGGCGGGGGTCACAGATACGCAGTATTTT
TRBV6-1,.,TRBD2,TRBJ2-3,CASSRGGERSDTQYF,TGTGCCAGCAGCCGGGGGGGAGAGAGGTCAGATACGCAGTATTTT